The 22 T cell receptor beta chains presented below share a single source sample, sequenced in a study of shared clonotypes between healthy human individuals. The assay was immunoSEQ multiplex PCR, and TCRdb's table has in-frame clones only and misses some. The sample holds 2 million to 2.5 million clones, more than 80% seen once. Sequencing was carried out using naive CD4+ T cells from PBMCs. Subset reported: CD45RA+ positively selected. These receptor sequences come from a man aged 18 to 29 in good health. Some clones in this sample may be carry-over from other donors' samples.

This chain joins TRBV28 and TRBJ2-1; 13 nucleotides line up with TRBD2. CDR3 size: 14 residues. Germline values: CDR1 MDHEN, CDR2 SYDVKM. V dropped 9 bases and J dropped 8; count of bases not matched to a gene: 7. CDR3 sequence (DNA): TGTGCCAGTAGGACTAGCGGGAGTATCGATGAGCAGTTCTTC. Translating it yields CASRTSGSIDEQFF.

The CDR3 loop reads CASSYIGRGSWDTQYF. CDR3 DNA: TGTGCCAGCAGTTATATCGGGAGGGGGTCTTGGGATACGCAGTATTTT. The chain combines TRBV6-6 with TRBJ2-3, with TRBD2 matching 8 bases. Germline CDR1 MNHNY, CDR2 SVGAGI (reference sequence). J was trimmed by 6 bases and V by 3 bases; bases with no gene match: 11. This CDR3 contains 16 residues.

About this clone: The identical CDR3 is also encoded by other nucleotide sequences in the sample. J is TRBJ2-3 and V is TRBV9; D might be TRBD2 (5 bases). The V gene lost 4 bases and the J gene lost 0 bases, with 9 bases spanning the gap. The CDR3 is 14 residues long. From germline, CDR1 is SGDLS and CDR2 YYNGEE. CDR3 in DNA: TGTGCCAGCAGCTTACGGACTAGCACAGATACGCAGTATTTT. It is translated as CASSLRTSTDTQYF.

Comments on this clone: At the DNA level, this CDR3 is encoded by other sequences in the same sample as well. The V call is TRBV6-1, the J call TRBJ2-7, with 8 nucleotides matching TRBD2. Germline V lookup: CDR1 MNHNS, CDR2 SASEGT. There are 14 residues in the CDR3. V shed 3 bases, J shed 3 bases, and the junction held 4 bases outside the gene matches. The chain's CDR3 is CASSEGLAGYEQYF. CDR3 bases: TGTGCCAGCAGTGAGGGGCTAGCGGGCTACGAGCAGTACTTC.

The chain carries TRBV25-1 and TRBJ2-3; 7 bases are shared with TRBD2. Germline V gene lookup returns CDR1 MGHDK and CDR2 SYGVNS. There are 14 residues in the CDR3. J was trimmed by 1 base and V by 7 bases; bases with no gene match: 5. This CDR3 reads CASTSGRGTDTQYF. The CDR3 DNA follows: TGTGCCAGCACCTCGGGGAGGGGCACAGATACGCAGTATTTT. Supplemented by reference TRBV25-1 and TRBJ2-3, the full variable domain reads EADIYQTPRYLVIGTGKKITLECSQTMGHDKMYWYQQDPGMELHLIHYSYGVNSTEKGDLSSESTVSRIRTEHFPLTLESARPSHTSQYLCASTSGRGTDTQYFGPGTRLTVL.

This clone was detected once. The CDR3 reads CASSDRAYPNTGELFF. CDR3 bases: TGTGCCAGCAGCGACAGGGCCTACCCGAACACCGGGGAGCTGTTTTTT. This chain links TRBV6-4 with TRBJ2-2, with 7 bases matching TRBD1. V shed 6 bases, J shed 0 bases, and the junction held 7 bases outside the gene matches. The CDR3 is 16 amino acids. The germline V gene has CDR1 MRHNA and CDR2 SNTAGT.

The chain has TRBV29-1 and TRBJ1-1; D may be TRBD1 (5 bases). This CDR3 comprises 13 residues. Trimming removed 6 bases at V and 3 bases at J, with 14 bases between. Germline V gene sequence: CDR1 SQVTM, CDR2 ANQGSEA. CDR3 amino acids: CSVLRVLDTEAFF. The CDR3 DNA reads as TGCAGCGTCCTCAGGGTTTTGGACACTGAAGCTTTCTTT.

V gene TRBV6-4 combines with J gene TRBJ2-4; D unclear. The CDR3 has 13 residues. Germline V gives CDR1 MRHNA, CDR2 SNTAGT. The V gene lost 4 bases and the J gene lost 16 bases, with 20 bases spanning the gap. The chain's CDR3 is CASSVGPFGLRYF. CDR3 DNA sequence: TGTGCCAGCAGTGTGGGCCCCTTTGGTCTACGATACTTC.

The sample holds a few counts of this clone. The chain has TRBV30 and TRBJ1-1; unclear D gene. V was cut by 3 bases and J by 3 bases, with 8 bases left in between. The CDR3 covers 12 residues. Germline CDR1 reads GTSNPN; CDR2 reads SVGIG (reference sequence). The CDR3 DNA is TGTGCCTGGAGAGGTAGGGACACTGAAGCTTTCTTT. Amino acids: CAWRGRDTEAFF.

The rearrangement joins TRBV9 to TRBJ2-2, with D tentatively TRBD2 (6 bases). Trimming stripped 0 bases from V and 1 base from J, with 13 bases between. The V gene's germline CDR1 is SGDLS and CDR2 YYNGEE. The CDR3 runs 17 residues. The CDR3: CASSVATVGGNTGELFF. The CDR3 bases are TGTGCCAGCAGCGTAGCTACGGTGGGAGGGAACACCGGGGAGCTGTTTTTT.

This clone was counted once. DNA for the CDR3: TGTGCCAGCGGACTCCGGGAAGGCCGTCGGGAGCAGTACTTC. Amino acids: CASGLREGRREQYF. This chain links TRBV28 with TRBJ2-7; D may be TRBD2 (5 bases). The CDR3 contains 14 residues. CDR1 is MDHEN, CDR2 SYDVKM, per germline. V gave up 8 bases and J gave up 7 bases, with 21 bases separating them.

This chain connects TRBV29-1 to TRBJ2-7; 8 nucleotides agree with TRBD2. The length of the CDR3 is 14 residues. The trim removed 3 bases at V and 3 bases at J, leaving 7 bases unmatched. CDR1 SQVTM and CDR2 ANQGSEA come from the germline V gene. This CDR3 is CSVEGSGGYYEQYF. In nucleotides, the CDR3 is TGCAGCGTTGAGGGCTCGGGAGGGTACTACGAGCAGTACTTC.

A word on this clone: The same CDR3 arises from other DNA sequences in this sample as well. This chain links TRBV5-1 with TRBJ2-5; TRBD2 matches 8 bases. Germline V gene data show CDR1 as SGHRS and CDR2 as YFSETQ. The CDR3 consists of 14 residues. Unmatched junction bases numbered 1, after V lost 0 bases and J lost 3 bases. DNA of the CDR3: TGCGCCAGCAGCTTGGATAGCGGGGAAGAGACCCAGTACTTC. It translates to CASSLDSGEETQYF.

The chain carries TRBV28 and TRBJ2-6; possibly TRBD2 for D (6 bases). Germline-derived CDR1 and CDR2 are MDHEN and SYDVKM. The germline V and J ends were trimmed by 5 bases and 2 bases, with 16 bases remaining between them. This CDR3 spans 17 amino acids. In DNA form, the CDR3 reads TGTGCCAGCAGTGCCCTTGGAGGGCTAACTGGGGCCAACGTCCTGACTTTC. Amino acid sequence: CASSALGGLTGANVLTF. Supplemented by reference TRBV28 and TRBJ2-6, the full variable domain reads DVKVTQSSRYLVKRTGEKVFLECVQDMDHENMFWYRQDPGLGLRLIYFSYDVKMKEKGDIPEGYSVSREKKERFSLILESASTNQTSMYLCASSALGGLTGANVLTFGAGSRLTVL.

This clone appeared a single time. The rearrangement links TRBV5-8 to TRBJ2-7; 8 bases are shared with TRBD2. J lost 6 bases, V lost 6 bases, and 11 bases had no gene match. CDR3 length: 14 amino acids. Looked up from germline, CDR1 is SGHTS and CDR2 is YDEGEE. The CDR3 protein is CASTWRETSVEQYF. The CDR3 nucleotides read TGTGCCAGCACCTGGAGGGAGACTAGCGTCGAGCAGTACTTC.

Remarks on this clone: Other DNA sequences in the sample encode the same CDR3. The chain employs TRBV5-1 and TRBJ2-5; D perhaps matches TRBD2 (6 bases). Per the germline V gene, CDR1 is SGHRS and CDR2 is YFSETQ. Trimming pared 0 bases from V and 7 bases from J, leaving 10 bases between. This CDR3 is 13 amino acids long. CDR3 residues: CASSLGPGGTQYF. The CDR3 DNA reads as TGCGCCAGCAGCTTGGGACCCGGGGGGACCCAGTACTTC.

DNA of the CDR3: TGTGCCATCAGTCCTCGGGGGGGCGAGCAGTACTTC. Residues: CAISPRGGEQYF. The chain couples TRBV10-3 to TRBJ2-7; 8 bases match TRBD2. The J segment lost 6 bases and the V segment lost 5 bases, leaving 3 bases of the junction unmatched. The germline gives CDR1 ENHRY, CDR2 SYGVKD. The CDR3 has 12 residues.

V usage is TRBV18 and J usage is TRBJ2-2; 8 bases fit TRBD2. The germline gives CDR1 KGHSH, CDR2 LQKENI. This CDR3 has 16 amino acids. The J segment lost 5 bases and the V segment lost 2 bases, leaving 7 bases of the junction unmatched. This CDR3 reads CASSPWSGRGTGELFF. In DNA, the CDR3 is TGTGCCAGCTCACCATGGAGCGGGAGAGGGACCGGGGAGCTGTTTTTT.

This chain uses TRBV6-6 with TRBJ2-1, with D hard to call. Trimming pared 0 bases from V and 3 bases from J, leaving 9 bases between. This CDR3 spans 15 amino acids. Germline-derived CDR1 and CDR2 are MNHNY and SVGAGI (reference sequence). This chain's CDR3 is CASSYSSTVYNEQFF. CDR3 in DNA: TGTGCCAGCAGTTACTCTTCAACAGTCTACAATGAGCAGTTCTTC.

The genes are TRBV18 and TRBJ1-6; a weak D match, TRBD1 (5 bases). Trimming removed 3 bases at V and 9 bases at J, with 12 bases between. The CDR3 sequence is 14 residues long. The germline V gene has CDR1 KGHSH and CDR2 LQKENI. As DNA, the CDR3 is TGTGCCAGCTCACCCGGGGGAGATAGTTCACCCCTCCACTTT. It specifies CASSPGGDSSPLHF.

As concerns this clone: Other DNA sequences in the same sample also yield this CDR3. V usage is TRBV7-9 and J usage is TRBJ1-3; possible D gene TRBD1, 5 bases. The CDR3 extends over 12 amino acids. Trimming shortened V by 4 bases and J by 4 bases, and 5 bases separated the two germline ends. Germline values: CDR1 SEHNR, CDR2 FQNEAQ (reference sequence). CDR3 bases: TGTGCCAGCAGCTCAGGGGGAAACACCATATATTTT. Amino acids: CASSSGGNTIYF.

The chain couples TRBV4-1 to TRBJ2-7, with a possible D match to TRBD1 (6 bases). The CDR3 is made up of 14 amino acids. Germline CDR1 reads MGHRA; CDR2 reads YSYEKL. With 1 base removed from V and 1 base from J, the gap between germline ends came to 8 bases. This chain's CDR3 is CASSQGDTSYEQYF. The CDR3 DNA follows: TGCGCCAGCAGCCAAGGGGACACATCCTACGAGCAGTACTTC.